This TCR beta chain appears in the sequencing data of a study of T cell changes during pregnancy in multiple sclerosis. Clones were sequenced by immunoSEQ multiplex PCR, and TCRdb holds only the in-frame ones, with some missing. The sample has roughly 35,000 clones; roughly 90% are singletons. In this sample, this clone turned up once. Germline CDR1 and CDR2: LGHNA and YNFKEQ. The CDR3 is 16 amino acids. Between the trimmed V and J ends, which lost 0 bases and 0 bases, there was a span of 9 bases. The J gene is TRBJ2-1, the V gene TRBV4-2; D remains ambiguous. The source of this sequence is a female donor with multiple sclerosis, enrolled in a pregnancy study. The input for sequencing was CD8+ T cells from peripheral blood mononuclear cells, taken after pregnancy. The CDR3 DNA reads as TGTGCCAGCAGCCAAGATTTTGCGAGCTCCTACAATGAGCAGTTCTTC. Protein: CASSQDFASSYNEQFF.